This TCR beta chain was documented in a study of blood T cell repertoires in COVID-19. Study-level background: PBMCs, B-cell-depleted T cells, or T cells were the source of the cDNA or gDNA that made up the material.

The ends were cut back, 6 bases at V and 3 bases at J, with 15 bases in the middle. The germline CDR1 and CDR2 sequences are LGHDT and YNNKEL (reference sequence). CDR3 length equals 15 residues. How the authors handled the data: It was from reference gene primer amplification that nucleated cell counts were estimated. Data came from immunoSEQ multiplex PCR; TCRdb stores just in-frame clones and leaves some out. V, J and clone size derive from that table, while D and trimming were established from the DNA sequence. The table lists about 140,000 clones, roughly 85% of them singletons. This chain links TRBV3-1 (or the pseudogene TRBV3-2) with TRBJ2-1; no clear D. The specimen was peripheral blood. The sequence was obtained from a man aged 50 to 60 with acute or convalescent COVID-19. CDR3 sequence: CASRQRRSNYNEQFF. CDR3 in DNA: TGTGCCAGCAGACAAAGGCGGAGCAACTACAATGAGCAGTTCTTC.